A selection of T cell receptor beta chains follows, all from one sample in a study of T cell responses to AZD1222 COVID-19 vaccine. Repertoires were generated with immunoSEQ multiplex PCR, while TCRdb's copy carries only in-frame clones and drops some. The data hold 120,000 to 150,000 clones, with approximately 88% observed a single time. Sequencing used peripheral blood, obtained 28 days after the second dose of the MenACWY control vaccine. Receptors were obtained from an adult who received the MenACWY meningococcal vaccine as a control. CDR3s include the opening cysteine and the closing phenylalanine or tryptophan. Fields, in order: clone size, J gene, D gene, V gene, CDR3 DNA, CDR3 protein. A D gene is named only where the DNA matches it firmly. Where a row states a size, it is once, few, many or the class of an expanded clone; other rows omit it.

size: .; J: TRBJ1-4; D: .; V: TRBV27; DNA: TGTGCCAGCAGTTTAGCCCGGGACACAAATCAGCGGACTAATGAAAAACTGTTTTTT; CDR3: CASSLARDTNQRTNEKLFF
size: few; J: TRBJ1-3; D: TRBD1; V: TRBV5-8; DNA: TGTGCCAGCAGCGGACCGGGACAGGGGGCGGACACCATATATTTT; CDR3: CASSGPGQGADTIYF
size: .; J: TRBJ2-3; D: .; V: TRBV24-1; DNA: TGTGCCACCAAAGGCACCATAGATACGCAGTATTTT; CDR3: CATKGTIDTQYF
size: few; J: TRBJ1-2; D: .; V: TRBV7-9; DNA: TGTGCCAGCAGCTTAGGGGCAGGGAACTATGGCTACACCTTC; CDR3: CASSLGAGNYGYTF
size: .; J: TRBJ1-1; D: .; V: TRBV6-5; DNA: TGTGCCAGCAGAGGTCACCTGAACACTGAAGCTTTCTTT; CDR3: CASRGHLNTEAFF
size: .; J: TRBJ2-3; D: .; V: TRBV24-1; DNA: TGTGCCACCAGTTCTCCAGGGGTCAGCACAGATACGCAGTATTTT; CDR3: CATSSPGVSTDTQYF
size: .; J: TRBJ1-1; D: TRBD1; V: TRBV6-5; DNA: TGTGCCAGCAGTTTCCTCGGACAGGGCAACACTGAAGCTTTCTTT; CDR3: CASSFLGQGNTEAFF
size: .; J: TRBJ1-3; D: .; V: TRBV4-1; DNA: TGCGCCAGCAGCCAAGATCCCGGGACTGGAAACACCATATATTTT; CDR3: CASSQDPGTGNTIYF
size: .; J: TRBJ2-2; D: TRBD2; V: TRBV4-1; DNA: TGCGCCAGCAGCCAAGATAGATCTCTAGCGGGGAACACCGGGGAGCTGTTTTTT; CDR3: CASSQDRSLAGNTGELFF
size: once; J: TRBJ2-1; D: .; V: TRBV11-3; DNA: TGTGCCAGCAGCTTAGATCCGACCTACAATGAGCAGTTCTTC; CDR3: CASSLDPTYNEQFF
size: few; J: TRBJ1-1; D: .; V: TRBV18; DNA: TGTGCCAGCTCACCACTCGGCCTATTAGACACTGAAGCTTTCTTT; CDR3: CASSPLGLLDTEAFF
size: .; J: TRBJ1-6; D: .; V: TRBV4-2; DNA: TGTGCCAGCAGCCAAGAAGCCCTGATACATTCACCCCTCCACTTT; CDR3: CASSQEALIHSPLHF
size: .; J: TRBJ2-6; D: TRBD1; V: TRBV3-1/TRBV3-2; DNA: TGTGCCAGCAGCCATCTCAGGGGGCAGGGTTCTGGGGCCAACGTCCTGACTTTC; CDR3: CASSHLRGQGSGANVLTF
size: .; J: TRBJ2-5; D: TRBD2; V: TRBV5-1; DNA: TGCGCCAGCAGCCTCTACTCGGGGGGGCCGGGGGAGACCCAGTACTTC; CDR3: CASSLYSGGPGETQYF
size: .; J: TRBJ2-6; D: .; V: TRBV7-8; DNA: TGTGCCAGCAGCTTCCCGGTGGGTCGTGGGTGGTTAGGGGCCAACGTCCTGACTTTC; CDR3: CASSFPVGRGWLGANVLTF
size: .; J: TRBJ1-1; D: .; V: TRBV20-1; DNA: TGCAGGCAAGGGGGGAACACTGAAGCTTTCTTT; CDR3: CRQGGNTEAFF
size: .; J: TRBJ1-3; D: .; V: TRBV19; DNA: TGTGCCAGTAGTATTGATGTGGGGCGAGTGGTAGGAGGCACCATATATTTT; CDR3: CASSIDVGRVVGGTIYF
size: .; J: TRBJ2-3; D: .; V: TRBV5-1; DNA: TGCGCCAGCAGCTTGGCCCAGTCCCAGGCAGATACGCAGTATTTT; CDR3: CASSLAQSQADTQYF
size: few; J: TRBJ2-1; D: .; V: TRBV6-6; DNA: TGTGCCAGCAGTCAACAGGGTTCCCGCTACAATGAGCAGTTCTTC; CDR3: CASSQQGSRYNEQFF
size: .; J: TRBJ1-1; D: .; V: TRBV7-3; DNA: TGTGCCAGCAGCCCCCGGGGAACGGTGAACACTGAAGCTTTCTTT; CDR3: CASSPRGTVNTEAFF
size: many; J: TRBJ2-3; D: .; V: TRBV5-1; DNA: TGCGCCAGCAGCTTCCGCGACACAGATACGCAGTATTTT; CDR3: CASSFRDTDTQYF
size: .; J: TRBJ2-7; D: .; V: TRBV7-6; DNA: TGTGCCAGCACCCTGGGCGGAGCCTACGAGCAGTACTTC; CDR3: CASTLGGAYEQYF
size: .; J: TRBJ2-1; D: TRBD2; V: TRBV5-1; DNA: TGCGCCAGCAGCGCCGGACTAGCGGGTTACAATGAGCAGTTCTTC; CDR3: CASSAGLAGYNEQFF
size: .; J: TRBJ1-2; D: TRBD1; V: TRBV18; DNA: TGTGCCAGCTCACCTTCCCCGGGACAGGGCAGGGGCTACACCTTC; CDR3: CASSPSPGQGRGYTF
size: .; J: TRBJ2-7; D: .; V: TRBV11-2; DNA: TGTGCCAGCAGCTTAGAATTGGACAGAACCTACGAGCAGTACTTC; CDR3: CASSLELDRTYEQYF
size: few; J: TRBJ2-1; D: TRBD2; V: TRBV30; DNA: TGTGCCTGGAGTGCAGGACTAGAGGGTGAGCAGTTCTTC; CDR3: CAWSAGLEGEQFF
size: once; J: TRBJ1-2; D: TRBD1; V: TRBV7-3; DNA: TGTGCCAGCAGCCAGGCTCCGGGACAGGGGAACTATGGCTACACCTTC; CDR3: CASSQAPGQGNYGYTF
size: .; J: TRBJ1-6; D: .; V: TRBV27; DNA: TGTGCCAGCAGCCCCGTTGGCTCCTATAATTCACCCCTCCACTTT; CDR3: CASSPVGSYNSPLHF
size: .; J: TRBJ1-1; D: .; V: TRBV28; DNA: TGTGCCAGCAGTGCCAACCCGGTCTACACTGAAGCTTTCTTT; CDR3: CASSANPVYTEAFF
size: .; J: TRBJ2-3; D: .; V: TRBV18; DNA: TGTGCCAGCTCACCAGCCTCCGGGGGAGATACGCAGTATTTT; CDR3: CASSPASGGDTQYF
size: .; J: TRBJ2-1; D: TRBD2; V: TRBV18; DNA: TGTGCCAGCTCACCACTTGGAGCTAGCGGGTACAATGAGCAGTTCTTC; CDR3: CASSPLGASGYNEQFF
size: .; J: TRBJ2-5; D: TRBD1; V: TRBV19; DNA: TGTGCCAGTAGTATCCCCCGGGGGGGACAGGGGGAGACCCAGTACTTC; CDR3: CASSIPRGGQGETQYF
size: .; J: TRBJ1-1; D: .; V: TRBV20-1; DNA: TGCAGTGCTAGCCAGGCTGTTTGGGCTTTCTTT; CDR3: CSASQAVWAFF
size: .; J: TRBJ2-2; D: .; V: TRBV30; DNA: TGTGCCTGGAGTGTAGGGCCCAGGGATACCGGGGAGCTGTTTTTT; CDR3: CAWSVGPRDTGELFF
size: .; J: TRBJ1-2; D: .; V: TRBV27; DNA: TGTGCCAGCAGTTCCGTGGGGGTCTATGGCTACACCTTC; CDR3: CASSSVGVYGYTF
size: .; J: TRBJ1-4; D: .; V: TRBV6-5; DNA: TGTGCCAGCAGTTACTCGAAGACCCGAGAACTGTTTTTT; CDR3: CASSYSKTRELFF
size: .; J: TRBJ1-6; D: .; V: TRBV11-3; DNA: TGTGCCAGCAGCCGAGGGGGGTCGGATTCACCCCTCCACTTT; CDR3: CASSRGGSDSPLHF
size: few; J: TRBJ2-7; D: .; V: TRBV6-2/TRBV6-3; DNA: TGTGCCAGCAGTTACCGCCTGACTAGGGAGCAGTACTTC; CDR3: CASSYRLTREQYF
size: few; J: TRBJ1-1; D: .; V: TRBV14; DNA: TGTGCCAGCAGCCGGAAGGGACCTATAGTTGAAGCTTTCTTT; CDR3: CASSRKGPIVEAFF
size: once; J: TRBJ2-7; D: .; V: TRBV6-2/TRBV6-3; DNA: TGTGCCAGCAGCCCCCCTGCAGGGAACGGCTACGAGCAGTACTTC; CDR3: CASSPPAGNGYEQYF
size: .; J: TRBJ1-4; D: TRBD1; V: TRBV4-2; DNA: TGTGCCAGCAGTCCCAGGGGGGCTAATGAAAAACTGTTTTTT; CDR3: CASSPRGANEKLFF
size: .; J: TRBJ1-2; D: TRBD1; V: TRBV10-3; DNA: TGTGCCATCCGGCAGGGGGCTAACTATGGCTACACCTTC; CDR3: CAIRQGANYGYTF